These T cell receptor beta chains were read from a single sample in a study of cytomegalovirus exposure and HLA in healthy donors. Assay: immunoSEQ multiplex PCR; the TCRdb copy retains only in-frame clones and omits some. Found here are about 360,000 clones, roughly 90% of them singletons; the top ten hold over 0.75%. What was sequenced was PBMCs. These receptors all stem from a woman in her late teens or twenties in good health and CMV-seronegative. Both conserved end residues are part of each CDR3. The D gene is left open where the match is weak. Not all rows give a size; the values are once, few, many and, for expanded clones, a class.

abundance	j_gene	v_gene	d_gene	CDR3nt	CDR3aa
-	TRBJ1-2	TRBV6-6	-	TGTGCCAGCAGCCACCAGGCTAACTATGGCTACACCTTC	CASSHQANYGYTF
-	TRBJ1-2	TRBV7-9	-	TGTGCCAGCAGACCGACAGCTAACTATGGCTACACCTTC	CASRPTANYGYTF
-	TRBJ2-2	TRBV27	TRBD1	TGTGCCAGCAGTCACAGGGGTACCGGGGAGCTGTTTTTT	CASSHRGTGELFF
-	TRBJ2-3	TRBV28	-	TGTGCCAGCAATCTCTCTGGAGGAGATACGCAGTATTTT	CASNLSGGDTQYF
once	TRBJ2-7	TRBV6-1	-	TGTGCCAGCATAAGGGGCTTCGGTCTCGAGCAGTACTTC	CASIRGFGLEQYF
-	TRBJ1-4	TRBV27	TRBD1	TGTGCCAGCGGACACAGGGGGCTACCTGAAAAACTGTTTTTT	CASGHRGLPEKLFF
-	TRBJ2-7	TRBV6-1	-	TGTGCCAGCAGCGCCGGGGGGACAGGACCCTACGAGCAGTACTTC	CASSAGGTGPYEQYF
once	TRBJ2-3	TRBV6-1	TRBD2	TGTGCCAGCAGTGAAGAGGGCGGGGGTGCAGATACGCAGTATTTT	CASSEEGGGADTQYF
many	TRBJ1-2	TRBV19	-	TGTGCCAGTAGCCCCTCAGGGGTTAACTATGGCTACACCTTC	CASSPSGVNYGYTF
-	TRBJ1-1	TRBV5-1	-	TGCGCCAGCAGCTTGATGGGCAGACTATCGAACACTGAAGCTTTCTTT	CASSLMGRLSNTEAFF
-	TRBJ2-7	TRBV11-2	-	TGTGCCAGCAGCTCACAAGATTACGAGCAGTACTTC	CASSSQDYEQYF
few	TRBJ1-1	TRBV30	-	TGTGCCTGGAGTGCACAGGGTAGGGCTTTCTTT	CAWSAQGRAFF
once	TRBJ1-6	TRBV5-1	TRBD1	TGCGCCAGCAGCACGGGACAGCTTAATTCACCCCTCCACTTT	CASSTGQLNSPLHF
-	TRBJ2-7	TRBV4-2	TRBD2	TGTGCCAGCAGCCAATCCGGGACTAGCGGGTCCCACGAGCAGTACTTC	CASSQSGTSGSHEQYF
-	TRBJ2-7	TRBV6-6	TRBD1	TGTGCCAGCAGTCCAGGGGGAACCACGTCCTACGAGCAGTACTTC	CASSPGGTTSYEQYF
-	TRBJ1-2	TRBV4-1	TRBD1	TGCGCCAGCAGCCACCCTGGGACAGGTAACGGCTACACCTTC	CASSHPGTGNGYTF
-	TRBJ1-2	TRBV27	TRBD1	TGTGCCAGCAGTACCCCCGGGACAGGGTATGGCTACACCTTC	CASSTPGTGYGYTF
once	TRBJ2-2	TRBV7-9	TRBD1	TGTGCCAGCAGCTTAGGCTGGACAGGGGACACGAACACCGGGGAGCTGTTTTTT	CASSLGWTGDTNTGELFF
-	TRBJ1-2	TRBV4-2	TRBD1	TGTGCCAGCAGCCAAGCCAGTTCCGGGACAGGGGTCTATGGCTACACCTTC	CASSQASSGTGVYGYTF
once	TRBJ2-5	TRBV5-1	-	TGCGCCAGCAGCTTGGTAGCGGATTTCCAAGAGACCCAGTACTTC	CASSLVADFQETQYF
-	TRBJ1-1	TRBV10-3	-	TGTGCCATCAAGGCAGGAAGGGGAACGTCGGACACTGAAGCTTTCTTT	CAIKAGRGTSDTEAFF
-	TRBJ1-2	TRBV4-1	TRBD1	TGCGCCAGCAGCCACTTGAGGGACAGGGGGTCCAACTATGGCTACACCTTC	CASSHLRDRGSNYGYTF
once	TRBJ2-3	TRBV6-6	-	TGTGCCAGCAGTTACTCGCAGGGGAGCACAGATACGCAGTATTTT	CASSYSQGSTDTQYF
-	TRBJ2-7	TRBV2	-	TGTGCCAGCAGGGAAGCTACAGGGTTAACCTACGAGCAGTACTTC	CASREATGLTYEQYF
-	TRBJ1-3	TRBV6-1	-	TGTGCCAGCCAGCTCAGGGGTTTCTCTGGAAACACCATATATTTT	CASQLRGFSGNTIYF
-	TRBJ2-2	TRBV28	-	TGTGCCACCCGAGGTTTGGGTAACACCGGGGAGCTGTTTTTT	CATRGLGNTGELFF
-	TRBJ2-7	TRBV6-5	TRBD1	TGTGCCAGCAGAAACGGACAGGGGGGTAACTACGAGCAGTACTTC	CASRNGQGGNYEQYF
-	TRBJ1-2	TRBV7-9	-	TGTGCCAGCAGCACCTCAGGAACCTATGGCTACACCTTC	CASSTSGTYGYTF
-	TRBJ2-5	TRBV5-6	-	TGTGCCAGCAGCTCCCCGGGCGGGGAAGGGGAGACCCAGTACTTC	CASSSPGGEGETQYF
-	TRBJ2-3	TRBV7-2	TRBD2	TGTGCCAGCAGCTTAGTGGCGGGAGTGACGAACACAGATACGCAGTATTTT	CASSLVAGVTNTDTQYF
once	TRBJ2-1	TRBV25-1	TRBD2	TGTGCCAGCAGTGACGAATCCGGGACTAGCGGGCTCTACAATGAGCAGTTCTTC	CASSDESGTSGLYNEQFF
-	TRBJ1-5	TRBV5-6	TRBD1	TGTGCCAGCAGCTCGACAGGGGAATCCCGATATATAGCAAATCAGCCCCAGCATTTT	CASSSTGESRYIANQPQHF
-	TRBJ2-7	TRBV5-1	-	TGCGCCAGCACCCCGGAGGGGAGCTCCTACGAGCAGTACTTC	CASTPEGSSYEQYF
-	TRBJ2-1	TRBV28	TRBD2	TGTGCCAGCAGTTTACGAACTAGCGGGAGCACCAATGAGCAGTTCTTC	CASSLRTSGSTNEQFF
-	TRBJ2-1	TRBV30	TRBD2	TGTGCCTGGACTAGCGGGACTTACAATGAGCAGTTCTTC	CAWTSGTYNEQFF
-	TRBJ2-3	TRBV9	TRBD1	TGTGCCAGCAGTGAAACAGGGGCTGCACCAGATACGCAGTATTTT	CASSETGAAPDTQYF
-	TRBJ2-6	TRBV7-2	-	TGTGCCAGCAGCTTAACCAGGATGGCTGGGGCCAACGTCCTGACTTTC	CASSLTRMAGANVLTF
-	TRBJ2-3	TRBV7-6	TRBD2	TGTGCCAGCAGCCTTGGGGCTAGCGGGGGGTCAGATACGCAGTATTTT	CASSLGASGGSDTQYF
-	TRBJ2-2	TRBV9	TRBD1	TGTGCCAGCAGCCCCCCGGGACAGGGACATCCCGGGGAGCTGTTTTTT	CASSPPGQGHPGELFF
-	TRBJ2-4	TRBV30	TRBD2	TGTGCCTGGAGAGAACTAGCGGGAGGGGAGAAGACCAAAAACATTCAGTACTTC	CAWRELAGGEKTKNIQYF
few	TRBJ2-3	TRBV18	-	TGTGCCAGCTCCCGAGTCGGAGGACCAGATACGCAGTATTTT	CASSRVGGPDTQYF
-	TRBJ1-1	TRBV5-4	TRBD1	TGTGCCAGCAGCCAACCACAGGGGGGAATCACTGAAGCTTTCTTT	CASSQPQGGITEAFF
-	TRBJ2-3	TRBV2	-	TGTGCCAGCAGTGGCCTTGCGGGGGCTAGCACAGATACGCAGTATTTT	CASSGLAGASTDTQYF
-	TRBJ1-6	TRBV6-1	-	TGTGCCAGCAGCCCGACCAGGGAATCACCCCTCCACTTT	CASSPTRESPLHF
-	TRBJ1-3	TRBV7-6	-	TGTGCCAGCAGCTCCACAGGAGCCCTCTCTGGAAACACCATATATTTT	CASSSTGALSGNTIYF
-	TRBJ2-1	TRBV4-1	TRBD2	TGCGCCAGCAGCCACAGGCTAGCGGGTCACAATGAGCAGTTCTTC	CASSHRLAGHNEQFF
once	TRBJ2-5	TRBV5-1	TRBD2	TGCGCCAGCAGTACCTGGGGGGGGAGCCAAGAGACCCAGTACTTC	CASSTWGGSQETQYF
-	TRBJ2-7	TRBV28	-	TGTGCCAGCAGTCCGTCGTACAGGGACTCCTACGAGCAGTACTTC	CASSPSYRDSYEQYF
-	TRBJ1-2	TRBV4-2	TRBD1	TGTGCCAGCAGCCAACGACTCGGGACAGCTGGCTACACCTTC	CASSQRLGTAGYTF
-	TRBJ1-5	TRBV29-1	-	TGCAGCGTCGGCGGGGGTAGCAATCAGCCCCAGCATTTT	CSVGGGSNQPQHF
-	TRBJ1-1	TRBV10-1	-	TGCGCCAGCAGCTTCGGACAGAGGAACACTGAAGCTTTCTTT	CASSFGQRNTEAFF
once	TRBJ2-1	TRBV4-1	-	TGCGCCAGCAGCCAAGACTCCCGGGGGGCCCTTCAGTTCTTC	CASSQDSRGALQFF
once	TRBJ2-5	TRBV30	TRBD2	TGTGCCTGGAGTGCGACTATGGGGGGGGAGACCCAGTACTTC	CAWSATMGGETQYF
-	TRBJ1-5	TRBV30	TRBD1	TGTGCCTGGAGTTTGACAGGGACCTGGCCCCAGCATTTT	CAWSLTGTWPQHF
-	TRBJ2-3	TRBV27	-	TGTGCCAGCAGTATTTCTAGCCAAGGTACGCAGTATTTT	CASSISSQGTQYF
-	TRBJ2-3	TRBV28	TRBD2	TGTGCCAGCAGACGCCTAGCGGGGGGGCCCCCGTCGGCAGATACGCAGTATTTT	CASRRLAGGPPSADTQYF
-	TRBJ2-2	TRBV9	-	TGTGCCAGCAGCCTCGGGACACCCACCGGGGAGCTGTTTTTT	CASSLGTPTGELFF
-	TRBJ2-3	TRBV5-1	-	TGCGCCAGCAGGCGGCTAGGCGCAGATACGCAGTATTTT	CASRRLGADTQYF
few	TRBJ2-7	TRBV10-1	-	TGCGCCAGCAGCGCCTCCGTTACGGGTTACGAGCAGTACTTC	CASSASVTGYEQYF
-	TRBJ1-6	TRBV4-1	TRBD1	TGCGCCAGCAGTCCCCGTGGGACAGCTAATTCACCCCTCCACTTT	CASSPRGTANSPLHF